This record covers a single T cell receptor (beta chain). Seattle cases were enrolled at active infection and followed longitudinally. J lost 4 bases, V lost 4 bases, and 7 bases had no gene match. This CDR3 region has 15 residues. The germline CDR1 and CDR2 sequences are MGHRA and YSYEKL. The authors' processing: Estimation of nucleated cell counts relied on the amplification of reference gene primers. This table comes from immunoSEQ multiplex PCR, and its TCRdb copy is limited to in-frame clones, with some not included. D and trimming were read from the DNA, whereas the V and J calls and clone size are those reported in that table. The sample lists 270,000 or so clones, roughly nine tenths occurring once. These data originate in a study of blood T cell repertoires in COVID-19. Study-level information: Samples representing acute and convalescent COVID-19 were sourced from the United States, Italy and Spain. T cells, B-cell-depleted T cells, or PBMCs provided the cDNA or gDNA that served as material.

The chain has TRBV4-1 and TRBJ2-5; 9 nucleotides agree with TRBD1. Sample: peripheral blood. The receptor was isolated from a woman aged 25-40 years with COVID-19, enrolled during active disease. The CDR3 nucleotides read TGCGCCAGCAGCCTCGGGGGACAGGGAGGAGAGACCCAGTACTTC. Translating it yields CASSLGGQGGETQYF.